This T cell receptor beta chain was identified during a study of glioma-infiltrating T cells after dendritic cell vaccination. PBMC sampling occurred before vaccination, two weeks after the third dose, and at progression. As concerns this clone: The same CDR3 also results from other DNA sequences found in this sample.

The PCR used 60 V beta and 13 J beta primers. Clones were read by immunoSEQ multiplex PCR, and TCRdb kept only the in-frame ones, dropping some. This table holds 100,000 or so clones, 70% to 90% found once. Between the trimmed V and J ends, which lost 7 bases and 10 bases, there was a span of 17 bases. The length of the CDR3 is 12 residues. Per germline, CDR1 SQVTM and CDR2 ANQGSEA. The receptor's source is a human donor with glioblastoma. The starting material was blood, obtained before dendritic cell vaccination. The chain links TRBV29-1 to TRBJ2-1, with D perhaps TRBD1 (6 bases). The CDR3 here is CSARTGSWEQFF. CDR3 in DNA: TGCAGCGCCCGAACAGGGTCGTGGGAGCAGTTCTTC.